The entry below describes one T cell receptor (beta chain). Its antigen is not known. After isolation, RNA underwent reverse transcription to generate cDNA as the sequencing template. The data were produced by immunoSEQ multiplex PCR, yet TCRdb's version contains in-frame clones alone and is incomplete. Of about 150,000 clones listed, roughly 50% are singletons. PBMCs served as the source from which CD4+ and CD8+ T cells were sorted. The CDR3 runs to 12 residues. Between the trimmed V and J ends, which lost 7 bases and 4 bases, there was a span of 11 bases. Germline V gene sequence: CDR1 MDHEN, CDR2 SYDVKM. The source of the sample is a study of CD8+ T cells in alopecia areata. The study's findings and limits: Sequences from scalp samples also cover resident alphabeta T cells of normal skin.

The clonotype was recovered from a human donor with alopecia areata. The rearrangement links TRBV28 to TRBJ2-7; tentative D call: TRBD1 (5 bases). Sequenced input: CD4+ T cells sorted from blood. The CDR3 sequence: CASTSDSYEQYF. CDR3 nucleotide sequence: TGTGCCAGCACCTCCGACAGTTACGAGCAGTACTTC. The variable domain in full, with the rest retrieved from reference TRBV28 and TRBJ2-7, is DVKVTQSSRYLVKRTGEKVFLECVQDMDHENMFWYRQDPGLGLRLIYFSYDVKMKEKGDIPEGYSVSREKKERFSLILESASTNQTSMYLCASTSDSYEQYFGPGTRLTVT.